These 18 T cell receptor beta chains came from one sample sequenced in a study of technical replicates of blood from several donors. Produced via immunoSEQ multiplex PCR; TCRdb's table is partial and in-frame only. In the table there are about 82,000 clones, 94% of which are singletons. Sequencing was performed on T cells isolated from PBMCs. The receptors stem from a human donor in good health.

This clone came up a few times. The genes are TRBV12-5 and TRBJ1-5, with D possibly TRBD1 on 5 matching bases. The CDR3 consists of 14 residues. Trimming stripped 7 bases from V and 10 bases from J, with 20 bases between. Germline CDR1 LGHNT, CDR2 FRNRAP. Written as DNA, the CDR3 is TGTGCTAGTGAATTGGGAGGGACTATCAGCCCCCAGCATTTT. Translation: CASELGGTISPQHF.

The chain combines TRBV6-5 with TRBJ2-7; 7 nucleotides line up with TRBD1. The germline V gene encodes CDR1 MNHEY and CDR2 SVGAGI. This CDR3 region has 14 residues. The V segment lost 5 bases and the J segment 2 bases; nucleotides outside the gene matches: 6. In DNA form, the CDR3 reads TGTGCCAGCAGTCTTGACAGGGTGACCTACGAGCAGTACTTC. Translated, it gives CASSLDRVTYEQYF.

This clone was picked up one time. The chain carries TRBV19 and TRBJ2-5, with D possibly TRBD1 on 6 matching bases. Germline CDR1 reads LNHDA; CDR2 reads SQIVND (reference sequence). V shed 3 bases and J shed 5 bases, with 22 bases lying between them. CDR3 length equals 17 residues. This CDR3 is CASSMDSSQGLAETQYF. CDR3 in DNA: TGTGCCAGTAGTATGGATTCCTCTCAGGGGTTAGCGGAGACCCAGTACTTC. Complete variable domain (other parts from reference TRBV19 and TRBJ2-5): DGGITQSPKYLFRKEGQNVTLSCEQNLNHDAMYWYRQDPGQGLRLIYYSQIVNDFQKGDIAEGYSVSREKKESFPLTVTSAQKNPTAFYLCASSMDSSQGLAETQYFGPGTRLLVL.

The chain has TRBV4-1 and TRBJ2-5; 9 bases are shared with TRBD1. The germline CDR1 and CDR2 sequences are MGHRA and YSYEKL. The junction had 8 bases not matched to a gene; V was cut back by 3 bases and J by 3 bases. The CDR3 consists of 16 residues. This CDR3 is CASSHLWRTGEETQYF. For the CDR3, the DNA is TGCGCCAGCAGCCACTTGTGGCGGACAGGGGAAGAGACCCAGTACTTC.

The chain combines TRBV9 with TRBJ1-2; D gene unclear. Germline CDR1 and CDR2: SGDLS and YYNGEE. This CDR3 is built from 13 residues. Trimming left V 0 bases short and J 4 bases short, with 7 bases between. CDR3 loop: CASSVGGFYGYTF. CDR3 nucleotide sequence: TGTGCCAGCAGCGTAGGAGGGTTCTATGGCTACACCTTC.

This clone was found once. The chain employs TRBV7-3 and TRBJ2-1; 9 bases agree with TRBD2. The CDR3 is made up of 15 amino acids. The germline CDR1 and CDR2 sequences are SGHTA and FQGTGA. The V and J ends lost 0 bases and 7 bases, in that order; junction bases with no gene match: 4. CDR3 DNA sequence: TGTGCCAGCAGCTTAACTAGCGGGAGTAAGAATGAGCAGTTCTTC. Translated, it gives CASSLTSGSKNEQFF.

The genes are TRBV2 and TRBJ1-2; the match to TRBD1 covers 7 bases. V lost 1 base and J lost 2; bases outside the gene matches: 1. The CDR3 consists of 14 residues. The germline CDR1 and CDR2 sequences are SNHLY and FYNNEI. CDR3 sequence: CASSEGGGNYGYTF. CDR3 nucleotides: TGTGCCAGCAGTGAAGGAGGGGGCAACTATGGCTACACCTTC.

This chain's CDR3 is CASSRDIAGGPDEQFF. The CDR3 DNA reads TGTGCCAGCAGCCGAGATATAGCGGGAGGGCCCGATGAGCAGTTCTTC. This chain links TRBV14 with TRBJ2-1; 11 bases are shared with TRBD2. The CDR3 totals 16 residues. The germline gives CDR1 SGHDN, CDR2 FVKESK. The V segment lost 4 bases and the J segment 8 bases; nucleotides outside the gene matches: 10.

This chain links TRBV25-1 with TRBJ2-1, with TRBD1 identical over 9 bases. Germline V CDR1 and CDR2: MGHDK, SYGVNS. The CDR3 totals 14 residues. V shed 5 bases, J shed 10 bases, and the junction held 9 bases outside the gene matches. The CDR3 is CASSLNRGPGEQFF. As DNA, the CDR3 is TGTGCCAGCAGTCTTAACAGGGGGCCGGGCGAGCAGTTCTTC.

The rearrangement uses TRBV6-4 and TRBJ2-3, with a weak D call TRBD2 (5 bases). The CDR3 length is 14 residues. The germline gives CDR1 MRHNA, CDR2 SNTAGT. The V and J ends lost 0 bases and 3 bases respectively, with 7 bases between them. CDR3 sequence: CASSDSWTTDTQYF. CDR3 bases: TGTGCCAGCAGTGACTCGTGGACTACAGATACGCAGTATTTT.

This sequence joins TRBV2 and TRBJ1-5, with D uncertain. CDR1 and CDR2 from the germline V gene are SNHLY and FYNNEI. The CDR3 is made up of 15 amino acids. Trimming left V 4 bases short and J 4 bases short, with 14 bases between. In nucleotides, the CDR3 is TGTGCCAGCAGTGGGGGAGGGTGGCTAAATCAGCCCCAGCATTTT. Its protein product is CASSGGGWLNQPQHF.

The chain joins TRBV7-2 to TRBJ2-7; 7 positions agree with TRBD1. The CDR3 runs 17 residues. Germline trimming cut 4 bases from V and 2 bases from J; bases unmatched to any gene: 14. Germline V gene lookup returns CDR1 SGHTA and CDR2 FQGNSA. The CDR3 reads CASSSEGTVMTPYEQYF. Here the CDR3 DNA reads TGTGCCAGCAGCTCCGAGGGGACAGTCATGACTCCCTACGAGCAGTACTTC. Based on the CDR3 plus reference TRBV7-2 and TRBJ2-7, the full variable domain is GAGVSQSPSNKVTEKGKDVELRCDPISGHTALYWYRQSLGQGLEFLIYFQGNSAPDKSGLPSDRFSAERTGGSVSTLTIQRTQQEDSAVYLCASSSEGTVMTPYEQYFGPGTRLTVT.

The chain uses TRBV19 and TRBJ2-4; tentative D call: TRBD2 (6 bases). Germline CDR1 is LNHDA and CDR2 is SQIVND (reference sequence). Trimming took 3 bases from V and 8 from J, leaving 8 bases between them. The CDR3 extends over 12 amino acids. In DNA, the CDR3 is TGTGCCAGTAGTATTTCGGGGGACATTCAGTACTTC. This gives the protein CASSISGDIQYF.

The rearrangement uses TRBV6-5 and TRBJ2-7, with 8 positions matching TRBD2. V shed 7 bases and J 7 bases; nucleotides not matched to a gene: 15. Germline V gene data show CDR1 as MNHEY and CDR2 as SVGAGI. This CDR3 comprises 15 residues. CDR3 loop: CASMLLSGGPREQYF. CDR3 DNA: TGTGCCAGCATGTTACTTTCGGGAGGGCCAAGGGAGCAGTACTTC.

In this sample, this clone turned up once. The V and J genes are TRBV28 and TRBJ1-2; D not resolved. Germline CDR1 is MDHEN and CDR2 is SYDVKM. The V end lost 3 bases, the J end lost 1 base, and 15 bases lay between the germline ends. The CDR3 spans 16 residues. The CDR3: CASSLALAAVNYGYTF. CDR3 in DNA: TGTGCCAGCAGTTTGGCGTTGGCAGCGGTTAACTATGGCTACACCTTC.

This clone was seen a handful of times. The J gene is TRBJ2-7, the V gene TRBV11-2, with D maybe TRBD1 (5 bases). Between the trimmed V and J ends, which lost 3 bases and 2 bases, there was a span of 8 bases. CDR1 and CDR2 (germline): SGHAT, FQNNGV. This CDR3 is 13 amino acids long. The CDR3 DNA sequence: TGTGCCAGCAGCTTTGGACAAGCCTACGAGCAGTACTTC. Translating gives CASSFGQAYEQYF.

The rearrangement uses TRBV5-1 and TRBJ2-3, with 9 bases lining up with TRBD1. This CDR3 comprises 16 residues. V lost 2 bases and J lost 4; bases outside the gene matches: 8. The germline CDR1 and CDR2 sequences are SGHRS and YFSETQ. DNA of the CDR3: TGCGCCAGCAGCTTACAAGGACAGGGGATCCCAGATACGCAGTATTTT. Translating it yields CASSLQGQGIPDTQYF.

This chain links TRBV4-3 with TRBJ2-5; 14 positions match TRBD2. Germline V gene data show CDR1 as LGHNA and CDR2 as YSLEER. The CDR3 runs to 15 residues. V shed 1 base and J 5 bases; nucleotides not matched to a gene: 0. The CDR3 loop reads CASSQGTSGRETQYF. The CDR3 nucleotides read TGCGCCAGCAGCCAAGGGACTAGCGGGAGGGAGACCCAGTACTTC.